This TCR beta chain emerged from a study of blood T cell repertoires in COVID-19. Turning to the study itself: Acute and convalescent COVID-19 specimens originated in the United States, Italy and Spain. PBMCs, B-cell-depleted T cells, or T cells provided the cDNA or gDNA that made up the material.

The CDR3 contains 14 residues. With 1 base removed from V and 11 bases from J, the gap between germline ends came to 15 bases. Looked up from germline, CDR1 is SGHAT and CDR2 is FQNNGV. Per the original data handling: Nucleated cell counts were estimated from reference gene primer amplification. Measured with immunoSEQ multiplex PCR; TCRdb has only the in-frame clones, and not every one. The V and J calls and clone size come from that table; D and trimming were worked out from the DNA. The profile covers roughly 90,000 clones, with about 85% appearing a single time and over 35% taken by the ten largest.

The receptor was derived from a man at least 80 years old with acute or convalescent COVID-19. The gene calls are TRBV11-2 and TRBJ2-1, with D perhaps TRBD1 (5 bases). The specimen was peripheral blood. Here the CDR3 reads CASSLVGLVSQQFF. In nucleotides, the CDR3 is TGTGCCAGCAGCTTAGTGGGGCTTGTCAGTCAGCAGTTCTTC.